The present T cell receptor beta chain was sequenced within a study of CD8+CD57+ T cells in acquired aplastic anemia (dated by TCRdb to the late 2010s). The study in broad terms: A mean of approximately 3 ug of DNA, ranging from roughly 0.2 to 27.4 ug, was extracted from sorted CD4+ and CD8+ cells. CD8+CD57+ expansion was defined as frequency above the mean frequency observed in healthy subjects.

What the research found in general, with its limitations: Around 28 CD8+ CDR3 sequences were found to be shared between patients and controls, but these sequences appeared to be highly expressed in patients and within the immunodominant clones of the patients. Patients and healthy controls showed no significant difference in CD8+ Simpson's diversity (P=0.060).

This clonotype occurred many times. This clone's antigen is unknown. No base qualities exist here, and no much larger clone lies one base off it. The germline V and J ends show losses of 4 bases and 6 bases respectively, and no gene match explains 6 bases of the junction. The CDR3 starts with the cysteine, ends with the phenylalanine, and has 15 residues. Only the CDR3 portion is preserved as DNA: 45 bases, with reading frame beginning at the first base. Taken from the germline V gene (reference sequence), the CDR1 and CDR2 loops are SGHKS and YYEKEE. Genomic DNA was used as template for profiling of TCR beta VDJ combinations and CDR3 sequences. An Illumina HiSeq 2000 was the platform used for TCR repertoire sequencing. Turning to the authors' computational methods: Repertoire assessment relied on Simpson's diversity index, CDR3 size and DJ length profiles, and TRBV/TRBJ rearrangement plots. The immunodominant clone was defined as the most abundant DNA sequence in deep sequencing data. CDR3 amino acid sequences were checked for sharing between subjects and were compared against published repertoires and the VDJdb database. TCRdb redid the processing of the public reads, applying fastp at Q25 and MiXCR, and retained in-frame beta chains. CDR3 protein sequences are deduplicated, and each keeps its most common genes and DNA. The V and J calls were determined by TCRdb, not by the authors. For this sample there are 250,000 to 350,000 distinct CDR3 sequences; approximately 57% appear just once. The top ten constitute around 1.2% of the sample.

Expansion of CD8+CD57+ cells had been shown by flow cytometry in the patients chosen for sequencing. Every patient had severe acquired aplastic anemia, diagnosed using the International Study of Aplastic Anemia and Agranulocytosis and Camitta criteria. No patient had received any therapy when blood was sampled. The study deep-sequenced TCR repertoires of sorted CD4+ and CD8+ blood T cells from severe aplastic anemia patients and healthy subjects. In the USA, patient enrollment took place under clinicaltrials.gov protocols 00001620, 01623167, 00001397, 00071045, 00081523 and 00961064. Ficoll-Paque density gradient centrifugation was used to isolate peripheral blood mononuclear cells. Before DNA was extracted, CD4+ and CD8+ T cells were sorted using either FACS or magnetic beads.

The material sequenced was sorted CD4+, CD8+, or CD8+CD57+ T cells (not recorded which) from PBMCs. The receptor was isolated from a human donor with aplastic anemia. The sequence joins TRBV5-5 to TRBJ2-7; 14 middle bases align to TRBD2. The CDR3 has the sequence CASSPGTSGGFEQYF. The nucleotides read TGTGCCAGCAGCCCGGGGACTAGCGGGGGCTTCGAGCAGTACTTC. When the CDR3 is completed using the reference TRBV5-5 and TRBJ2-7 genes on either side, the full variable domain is DAGVTQSPTHLIKTRGQQVTLRCSPISGHKSVSWYQQVLGQGPQFIFQYYEKEERGRGNFPDRFSARQFPNYSSELNVNALLLGDSALYLCASSPGTSGGFEQYFGPGTRLTVT.